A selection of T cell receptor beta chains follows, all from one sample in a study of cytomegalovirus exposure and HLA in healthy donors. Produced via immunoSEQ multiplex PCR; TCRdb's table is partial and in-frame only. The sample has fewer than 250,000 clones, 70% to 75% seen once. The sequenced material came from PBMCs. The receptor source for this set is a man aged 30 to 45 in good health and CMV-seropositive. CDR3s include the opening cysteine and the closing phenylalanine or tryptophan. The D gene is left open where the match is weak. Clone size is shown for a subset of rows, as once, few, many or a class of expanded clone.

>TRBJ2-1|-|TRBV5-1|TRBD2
TGCGCCAGCAGCCCGGGAGGGCCGTTGGGTTGGGAGCAGTTCTTC
CASSPGGPLGWEQFF
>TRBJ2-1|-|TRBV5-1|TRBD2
TGCGCCAGCAGCTTGGCGGGACTATTAAATGAGCAGTTCTTC
CASSLAGLLNEQFF
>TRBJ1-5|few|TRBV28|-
TGTGCCAGCACTCCAGGCAGGGGCAATCAGCCCCAGCATTTT
CASTPGRGNQPQHF
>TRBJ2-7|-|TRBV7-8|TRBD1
TGTGCCAGCAGCTTGGGGACAGGGTTCGCCTACGAGCAGTACTTC
CASSLGTGFAYEQYF
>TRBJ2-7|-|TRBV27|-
TGTGCCAGCAGATCATTGGGGGCGGTCGGGGCGGCCTTCTCCTACGAGCAGTACTTC
CASRSLGAVGAAFSYEQYF
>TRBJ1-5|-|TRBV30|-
TGTGCCTGGAGTGTGAGGGGGAGCCAGCCCCAGCATTTT
CAWSVRGSQPQHF
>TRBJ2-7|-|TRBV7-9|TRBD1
TGTGCCAGCAGCTTAAGAGGACAGGGGGCCTACGAGCAGTACTTC
CASSLRGQGAYEQYF
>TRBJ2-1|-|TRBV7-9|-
TGTGCCAGCAGCTTCGACACGTCCTACAATGAGCAGTTCTTC
CASSFDTSYNEQFF
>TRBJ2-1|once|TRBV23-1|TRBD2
TGCGCCAGCAGTCAATCGGGGGGGGGTAATGAGCAGTTCTTC
CASSQSGGGNEQFF
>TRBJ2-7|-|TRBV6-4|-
TGTGCCAATCCCCCCATAACTAGTTCCCGTTACGAGCAGTACTTC
CANPPITSSRYEQYF
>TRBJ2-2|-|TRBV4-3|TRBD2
TGCGCCAGCAGCCCACTAGCGGGATCGAACACCGGGGAGCTGTTTTTT
CASSPLAGSNTGELFF
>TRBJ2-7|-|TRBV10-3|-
TGTGCCATCAGTGAGTCGAACAGGGTATACGAGCAGTACTTC
CAISESNRVYEQYF
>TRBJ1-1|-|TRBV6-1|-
TGTGCCAGCAGTGAAGCGGCGGGGTATGTCGCTTTCTTT
CASSEAAGYVAFF
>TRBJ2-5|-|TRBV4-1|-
TGCGCCAGCAGCCAAGATCCAGGGGGGTGGGAGACCCAGTACTTC
CASSQDPGGWETQYF
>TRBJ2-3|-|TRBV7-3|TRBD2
TGTGCCAGCAGCGCGGGACTAGCGGGGCAGTATTTT
CASSAGLAGQYF
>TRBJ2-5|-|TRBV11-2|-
TGTGCCAGCGCCATCCGGGGGCGGGAGCAAGAGACCCAGTACTTC
CASAIRGREQETQYF
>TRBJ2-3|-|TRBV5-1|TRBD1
TGCGCCAGCAGCTTGGCCAGGGGGCGAGCAGATACGCAGTATTTT
CASSLARGRADTQYF
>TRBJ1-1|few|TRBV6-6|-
TGTGCCAGCAGTTACCCACCAGAATCCACTGAAGCTTTCTTT
CASSYPPESTEAFF
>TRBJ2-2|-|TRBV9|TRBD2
TGTGCCAGCAGCGCGGGGGGGCTGGACGGGGAGCTGTTTTTT
CASSAGGLDGELFF
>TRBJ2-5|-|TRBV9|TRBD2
TGTGCCAGCAGCGTAGCCGCAGCGGGATTTCAAGAGACCCAGTACTTC
CASSVAAAGFQETQYF
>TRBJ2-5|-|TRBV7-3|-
TGTGCCAGCAGCTTAAGCGGCAGGGACCAAGAGACCCAGTACTTC
CASSLSGRDQETQYF
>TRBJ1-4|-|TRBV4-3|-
TGCGCCAGCAGCCAAGATCTGGGCCTTAATGAAAAACTGTTTTTT
CASSQDLGLNEKLFF
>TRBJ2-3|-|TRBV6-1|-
TGTGCCAGCAGTGAAGCGGGAACAGGCTCAGATACGCAGTATTTT
CASSEAGTGSDTQYF
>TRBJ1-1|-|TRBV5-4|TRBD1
TGTGCCAGCACCCTTGTGGGACAGGGGCTGATTTTT
CASTLVGQGLIF
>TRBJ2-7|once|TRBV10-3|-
TGTGCCATCAGTGACGAAGGGGGTGGGCACGAGCAGTACTTC
CAISDEGGGHEQYF
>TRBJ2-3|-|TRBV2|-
TGTGCCAGCAGTGGACTGACAGATACGCAGTATTTT
CASSGLTDTQYF
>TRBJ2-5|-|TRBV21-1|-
TGTGCCAGCAGCCATCCAATGGGAACTAGCGGATACCAAGAGACCCAGTACTTC
CASSHPMGTSGYQETQYF
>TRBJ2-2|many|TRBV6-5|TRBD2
TGTGCCAGCAGTAGGGCGGGGGCGAACACCGGGGAGCTGTTTTTT
CASSRAGANTGELFF
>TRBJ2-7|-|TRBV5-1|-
TGCGCCAGCAGCTCGTACCCGGGACTCTTGGCCGAGCAGTACTTC
CASSSYPGLLAEQYF
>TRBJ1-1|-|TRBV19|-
TGTGCCAGTAGTACCCGCGTCGGGAACACTGAAGCTTTCTTT
CASSTRVGNTEAFF
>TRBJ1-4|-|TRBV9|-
TGTGCCAGCAGCGTAGGTTCTAGAGTTAATGAAAAACTGTTTTTT
CASSVGSRVNEKLFF
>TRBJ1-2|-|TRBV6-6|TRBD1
TGTGCCAGCAGTTACTCTGAGACAGGGGGGTTTTATGGCTACACCTTC
CASSYSETGGFYGYTF
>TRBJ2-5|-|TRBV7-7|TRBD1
TGTGCTAGCAGCACCACAGGGGGTGGCCAAGAGACCCAGTACTTC
CASSTTGGGQETQYF
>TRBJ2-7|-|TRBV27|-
TGTGCCAGCAGGCTGTTGGCCAGTTTGGGACACCTTTCCTACGAGCAGTACTTC
CASRLLASLGHLSYEQYF
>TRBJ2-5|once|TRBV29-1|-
TGCAGCGGGGGCACAGGAGCTTACCAAGAGACCCAGTACTTC
CSGGTGAYQETQYF
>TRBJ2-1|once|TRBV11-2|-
TGTGCCAGCAGCGCCCTACAGGTCAGCTCCTACAATGAGCAGTTCTTC
CASSALQVSSYNEQFF
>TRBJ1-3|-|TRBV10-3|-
TGTGCCACATCACGGACGGAGGATGGAAACACCATATATTTT
CATSRTEDGNTIYF
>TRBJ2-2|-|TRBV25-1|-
TGTGCCAGCACTTGGGGTAGCGGTAACACCGGGGAGCTGTTTTTT
CASTWGSGNTGELFF
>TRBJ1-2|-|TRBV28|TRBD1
TGTGCCAGCCTGACAACGGGACAGGGAGACTATGGCTACACCTTC
CASLTTGQGDYGYTF
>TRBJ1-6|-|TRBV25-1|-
TGTGCCAGCAGTCCGAAACAGACCTCCTATAATTCACCCCTCCACTTT
CASSPKQTSYNSPLHF
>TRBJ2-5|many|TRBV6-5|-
TGTGCCAGCAGTTACTCAGGGACACCCCAAGAGACCCAGTACTTC
CASSYSGTPQETQYF
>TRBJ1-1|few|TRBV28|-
TGTGCCAGCAGTTTACCCGAGTGGGGGGGGCGTGAAGCTTTCTTT
CASSLPEWGGREAFF
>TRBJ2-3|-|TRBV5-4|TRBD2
TGTGCCAGCAGCCGAGAGAGCGGGAGTGGCGCAGATACGCAGTATTTT
CASSRESGSGADTQYF
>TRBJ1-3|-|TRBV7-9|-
TGTGCCAGCAGCTTAGATGGGTCAGGGGCTGGAAACACCATATATTTT
CASSLDGSGAGNTIYF
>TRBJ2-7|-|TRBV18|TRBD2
TGTGCCAGCTCACCAGAACTAGCGGGAGGCTACGAGCAGTACTTC
CASSPELAGGYEQYF
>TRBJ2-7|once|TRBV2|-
TGTGCCAGCACTGGAGACGGGAGCTCCTACGAGCAGTACTTC
CASTGDGSSYEQYF
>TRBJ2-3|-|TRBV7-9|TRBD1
TGTGCCAGCAGCCCGGGGACAGGCGCTGATACGCAGTATTTT
CASSPGTGADTQYF
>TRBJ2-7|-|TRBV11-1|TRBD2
TGTGCCAGCAGCTTACCTAGCGGGTTCAGCTACGAGCAGTACTTC
CASSLPSGFSYEQYF
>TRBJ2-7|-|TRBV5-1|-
TGCGCCAGCAGCAGTAGCGGAGGACTCTACGAGCAGTACTTC
CASSSSGGLYEQYF
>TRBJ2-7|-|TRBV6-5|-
TGTGCCAGCGCACGGACAGTCTCCTACGAGCAGTACTTC
CASARTVSYEQYF
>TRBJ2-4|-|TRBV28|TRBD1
TGTGCCAGCAGTCACGACAGGGCGGTCATTCAGTACTTC
CASSHDRAVIQYF
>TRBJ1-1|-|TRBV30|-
TGTGCCTGGAATAAAATTTACACAAACACTGAAGCTTTCTTT
CAWNKIYTNTEAFF
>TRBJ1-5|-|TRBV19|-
TGTGCCAGTAGGCCCGGTTTAGAGTACGATCAGCCCCAGCATTTT
CASRPGLEYDQPQHF
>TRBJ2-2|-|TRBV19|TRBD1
TGTGCCAGTACCGAAGACAGGGTAGCCGGGGAGCTGTTTTTT
CASTEDRVAGELFF
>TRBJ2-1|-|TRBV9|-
TGTGCCAGCAGCGTAGCTACGGGTGGGGGCGGGAATGAGCAGTTCTTC
CASSVATGGGGNEQFF
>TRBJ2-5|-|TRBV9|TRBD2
TGTGCCAGCAGTACTAGCGGGGGGGGTCCCACCCCGCAAGAGACCCAGTACTTC
CASSTSGGGPTPQETQYF
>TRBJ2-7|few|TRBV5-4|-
TGTGCCAGCAGCTTGGAACAGGGAAGTGACGAGCAGTACTTC
CASSLEQGSDEQYF
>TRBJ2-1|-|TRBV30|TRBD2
TGTGCCTGGACTGTGGGAGGGCCGAGTGAGCAGTTCTTC
CAWTVGGPSEQFF
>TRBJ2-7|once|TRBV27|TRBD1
TGTGCCAGCAGCTTCGGGACAGGGACCTACGAGCAGTACTTC
CASSFGTGTYEQYF
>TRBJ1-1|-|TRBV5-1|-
TGCGCCAGCAGCTTCCTACAGGGTTTAGGCACTGAAGCTTTCTTT
CASSFLQGLGTEAFF